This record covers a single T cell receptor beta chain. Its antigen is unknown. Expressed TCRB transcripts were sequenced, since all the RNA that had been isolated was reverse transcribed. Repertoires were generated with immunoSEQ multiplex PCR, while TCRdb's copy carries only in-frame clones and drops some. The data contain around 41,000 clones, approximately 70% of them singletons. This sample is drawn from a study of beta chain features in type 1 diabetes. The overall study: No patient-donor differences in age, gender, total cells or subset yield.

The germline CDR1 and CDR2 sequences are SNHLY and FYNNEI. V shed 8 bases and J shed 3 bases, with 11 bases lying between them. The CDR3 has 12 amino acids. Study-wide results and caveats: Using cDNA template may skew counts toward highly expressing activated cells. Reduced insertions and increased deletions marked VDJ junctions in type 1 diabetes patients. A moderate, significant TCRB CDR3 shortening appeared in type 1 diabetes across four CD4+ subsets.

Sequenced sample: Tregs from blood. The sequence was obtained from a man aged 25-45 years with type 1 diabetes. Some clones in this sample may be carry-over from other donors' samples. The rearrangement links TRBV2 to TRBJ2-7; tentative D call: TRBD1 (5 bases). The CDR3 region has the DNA TGTGCCAGCTCAGGGCAGGGCTACGAGCAGTACTTC. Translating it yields CASSGQGYEQYF.